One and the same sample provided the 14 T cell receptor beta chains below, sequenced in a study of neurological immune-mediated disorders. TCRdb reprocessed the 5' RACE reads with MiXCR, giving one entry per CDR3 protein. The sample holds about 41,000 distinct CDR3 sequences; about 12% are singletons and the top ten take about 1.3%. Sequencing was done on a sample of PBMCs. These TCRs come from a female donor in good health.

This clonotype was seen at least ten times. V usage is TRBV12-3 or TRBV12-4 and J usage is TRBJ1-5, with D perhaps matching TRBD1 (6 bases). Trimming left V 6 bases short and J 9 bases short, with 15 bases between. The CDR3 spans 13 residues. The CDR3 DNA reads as TGTGCCAGCAGGGAACAGGGAGTTGGGCCCCAGCATTTT. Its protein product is CASREQGVGPQHF.

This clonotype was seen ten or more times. CDR3 bases: TGCGCCAGCAGCCGATCGACAGGGCTCAAAGAGACCCAGTACTTC. Protein sequence: CASSRSTGLKETQYF. The chain links TRBV5-1 to TRBJ2-5; 7 nucleotides line up with TRBD1. V shed 4 bases, J shed 3 bases, and the junction held 9 bases outside the gene matches. Germline values: CDR1 SGHRS, CDR2 YFSETQ. CDR3 length: 15 amino acids.

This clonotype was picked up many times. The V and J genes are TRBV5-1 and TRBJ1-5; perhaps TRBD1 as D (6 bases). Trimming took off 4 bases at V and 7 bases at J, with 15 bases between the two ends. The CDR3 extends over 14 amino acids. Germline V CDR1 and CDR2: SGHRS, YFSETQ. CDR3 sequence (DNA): TGCGCCAGCAGCCTACAGGCGGGGGGCCAGCCCCAGCATTTT. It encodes CASSLQAGGQPQHF.

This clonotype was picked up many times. The DNA for the CDR3 is TGTGCCAGCAGCTCCCGGACAGGGGAGGGCACCATATATTTT. Translating it yields CASSSRTGEGTIYF. This chain uses TRBV2 with TRBJ1-3; 9 nucleotides line up with TRBD1. Losses at the gene ends were 6 bases for V and 9 bases for J; bases not matched to a gene: 9. The CDR3 runs 14 residues. Germline CDR1 reads SNHLY; CDR2 reads FYNNEI.

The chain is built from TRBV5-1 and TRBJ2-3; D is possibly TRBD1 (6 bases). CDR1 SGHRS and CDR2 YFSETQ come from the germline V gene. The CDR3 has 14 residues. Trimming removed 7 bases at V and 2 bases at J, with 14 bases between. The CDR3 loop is CASHTGSPTDTQYF. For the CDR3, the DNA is TGCGCCAGCCATACAGGGTCCCCCACAGATACGCAGTATTTT.

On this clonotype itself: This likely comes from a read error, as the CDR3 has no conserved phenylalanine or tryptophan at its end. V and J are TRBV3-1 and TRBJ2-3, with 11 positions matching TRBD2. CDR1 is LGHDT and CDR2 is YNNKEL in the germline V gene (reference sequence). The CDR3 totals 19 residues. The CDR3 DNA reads TGTGCCAGTAGCCAGGCACTAGCGGGGGCTCCCTCTAGCACAGATACGCAGTATTTA. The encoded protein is CASSQALAGAPSSTDTQYL.

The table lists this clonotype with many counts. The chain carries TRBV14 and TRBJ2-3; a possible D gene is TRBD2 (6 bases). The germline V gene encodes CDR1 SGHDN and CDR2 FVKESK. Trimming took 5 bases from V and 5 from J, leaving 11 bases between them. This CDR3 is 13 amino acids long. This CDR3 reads CASSKKGGDTQYF. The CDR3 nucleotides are TGTGCCAGCAGCAAAAAGGGAGGAGATACGCAGTATTTT.

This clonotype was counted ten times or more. The CDR3 is CSARRRGYSYEQYF. The CDR3 coding sequence is TGCAGTGCTAGACGCCGGGGTTACTCCTACGAGCAGTACTTC. This chain links TRBV20-1 with TRBJ2-7; D is perhaps TRBD2 (5 bases). Germline V CDR1 and CDR2: DFQATT, SNEGSKA (reference sequence). The CDR3 is made up of 14 amino acids. Trimming took off 2 bases at V and 0 bases at J, with 11 bases between the two ends.

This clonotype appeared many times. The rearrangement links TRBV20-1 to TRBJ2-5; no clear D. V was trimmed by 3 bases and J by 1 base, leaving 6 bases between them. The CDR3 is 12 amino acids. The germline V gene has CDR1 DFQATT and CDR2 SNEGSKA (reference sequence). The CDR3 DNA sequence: TGCAGTGCTAGTACAGCCCAAGAGACCCAGTACTTC. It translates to CSASTAQETQYF.

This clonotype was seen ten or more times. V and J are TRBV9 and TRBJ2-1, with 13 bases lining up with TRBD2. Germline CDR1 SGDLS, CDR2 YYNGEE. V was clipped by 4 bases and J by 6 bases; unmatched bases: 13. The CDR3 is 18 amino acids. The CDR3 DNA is TGTGCCAGCAGCCCCGCCGGACTAGCGGGGGCCGGCACCAATGAGCAGTTCTTC. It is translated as CASSPAGLAGAGTNEQFF.

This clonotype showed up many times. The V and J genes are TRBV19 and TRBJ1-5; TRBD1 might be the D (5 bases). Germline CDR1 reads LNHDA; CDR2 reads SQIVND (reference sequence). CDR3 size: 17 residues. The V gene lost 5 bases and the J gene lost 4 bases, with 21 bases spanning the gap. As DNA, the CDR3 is TGTGCCAGTAGTCCCGGTCGGGGCGGGTTCCAAAATCAGCCCCAGCATTTT. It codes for CASSPGRGGFQNQPQHF.

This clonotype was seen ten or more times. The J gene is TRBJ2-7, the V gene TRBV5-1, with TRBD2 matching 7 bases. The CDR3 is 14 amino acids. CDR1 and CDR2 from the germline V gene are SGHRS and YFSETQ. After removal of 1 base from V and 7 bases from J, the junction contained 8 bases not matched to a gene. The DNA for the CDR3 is TGCGCCAGCAGCTTGCACAGCCCGGGGGGAGAGCAGTACTTC. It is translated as CASSLHSPGGEQYF.

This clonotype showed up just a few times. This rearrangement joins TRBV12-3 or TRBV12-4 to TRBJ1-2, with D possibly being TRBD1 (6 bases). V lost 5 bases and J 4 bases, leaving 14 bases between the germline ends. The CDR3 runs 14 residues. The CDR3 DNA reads TGTGCCAGCAGTCGCGCCGGGACAACCTATGGCTACACCTTC. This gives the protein CASSRAGTTYGYTF.

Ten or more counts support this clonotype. CDR3 residues: CASSFGLGNTGELFF. CDR3 bases: TGTGCCAGCAGCTTTGGACTGGGGAACACCGGGGAGCTGTTTTTT. The V call is TRBV11-2, the J call TRBJ2-2; tentative D call: TRBD2 (5 bases). The CDR3 contains 15 residues. Between the trimmed V and J ends, which lost 3 bases and 1 base, there was a span of 9 bases. The germline V gene has CDR1 SGHAT and CDR2 FQNNGV.